This is a list of T cell receptor beta chains from one sample in a study of blood T cell repertoires in COVID-19. Clones were read by immunoSEQ multiplex PCR, and TCRdb kept only the in-frame ones, dropping some. The sample carries 300,000 to 450,000 clones, 85% recorded once. The sample consisted of peripheral blood. These receptors all stem from a woman aged 18 to 35 with acute or convalescent COVID-19. Both conserved end residues are part of each CDR3. A D gene is named only where the DNA matches it firmly. Only part of the rows carry a size: once, few, many, or a class if the clone is expanded.

TRBD1,TRBV5-4,-,TRBJ1-1,CASGRSGQGPPEAFF,TGTGCCAGCGGAAGGTCCGGACAGGGACCGCCTGAAGCTTTCTTT
TRBD1,TRBV6-5,-,TRBJ1-1,CASGDRGSDTEAFF,TGTGCCAGTGGGGACAGGGGGTCGGACACTGAAGCTTTCTTT
TRBD2,TRBV24-1,few,TRBJ2-7,CATSEASGGIHEQYF,TGTGCCACCAGTGAGGCTAGCGGGGGGATTCACGAGCAGTACTTC
TRBD1,TRBV7-9,-,TRBJ2-7,CASSRTGIPYEQYF,TGTGCCAGCAGCCGGACAGGGATCCCCTACGAGCAGTACTTC
TRBD1,TRBV19,once,TRBJ1-1,CASSIDYRGGTEAFF,TGTGCCAGTAGTATAGACTACAGGGGAGGCACTGAAGCTTTCTTT
TRBD2,TRBV19,-,TRBJ2-1,CASSIGLAAYNEQFF,TGTGCCAGTAGTATTGGGCTAGCGGCCTACAATGAGCAGTTCTTC
TRBD2,TRBV3-1/TRBV3-2,once,TRBJ2-2,CASVPSGNTGELFF,TGTGCCAGCGTACCTAGCGGTAACACCGGGGAGCTGTTTTTT
-,TRBV28,-,TRBJ1-5,CASSSPGGNQPQHF,TGTGCCAGCAGCTCGCCAGGGGGCAATCAGCCCCAGCATTTT
TRBD2,TRBV15,-,TRBJ2-7,CATSRDRERMSGGYEQYF,TGTGCCACCAGCAGAGATCGGGAAAGGATGAGCGGGGGGTACGAGCAGTACTTC
-,TRBV29-1,-,TRBJ1-3,CSVRGAKGNTIYF,TGCAGCGTTCGGGGGGCGAAAGGAAACACCATATATTTT
-,TRBV6-1,few,TRBJ1-1,CASSEEAGNTEAFF,TGTGCCAGCAGTGAAGAGGCGGGGAACACTGAAGCTTTCTTT
TRBD1,TRBV10-3,-,TRBJ1-2,CAIMKGAGYGYTF,TGTGCCATCATGAAGGGGGCGGGGTATGGCTACACCTTC
-,TRBV7-9,-,TRBJ2-7,CASSPQSEQYF,TGTGCCAGCAGCCCTCAGTCCGAGCAGTACTTC